This T cell receptor (beta chain) was captured in a study of cytomegalovirus exposure and HLA in healthy donors. This PCR relied on a set of 60 Vbeta primers and 13 Jbeta primers. Method: immunoSEQ multiplex PCR; TCRdb's copy keeps in-frame clones and lacks some. The table has 150,000 to 200,000 clones, approximately 82% seen once. For this clone: Its antigen is currently unknown.

CDR3 length: 11 residues. V lost 1 base and J 13 bases, leaving 10 bases between the germline ends. The germline gives CDR1 MNHNS, CDR2 SASEGT. General study points: On later analysis, the bulk of CMV-associated TCR beta chains appeared to be HLA-restricted. There were some V segments, including TRBV6-2 and TRBV6-3, excluded as indistinguishable.

The V and J genes are TRBV6-1 and TRBJ1-2; D remains ambiguous. The sequencing sample was made of PBMCs. The TCR originated in a woman aged 18-29 years in good health and CMV-seropositive. CDR3: CASSEGVGGTF. The CDR3 bases are TGTGCCAGCAGTGAAGGCGTTGGAGGCACCTTC.